Each of the 24 T cell receptor beta chains below was sequenced from the same sample in a study of cytomegalovirus exposure and HLA in healthy donors. Use of 60 Vbeta and 13 Jbeta primers characterized the PCR. Using immunoSEQ multiplex PCR, the repertoire was profiled, and TCRdb retains in-frame clones only, with some absent. The sample has around 150,000 clones; around 80% are singletons. The specimen sequenced was PBMCs. The receptors here all came from a middle-aged woman in good health and CMV-seropositive.

Notes on this clone: Its ends do not fully match the called genes, so a read error is possible. The V call is TRBV7-9, the J call TRBJ2-1; D not resolved. CDR1 is SEHNR, CDR2 FQNEAQ, per germline (reference sequence). The CDR3 spans 17 residues. This chain's CDR3 is CSSSPRPGRSSYNEQFF. The DNA of the CDR3 is TGTTCCAGCAGCCCTAGGCCCGGCAGAAGCTCCTACAATGAGCAGTTCTTC.

The chain couples TRBV9 to TRBJ2-1, with 12 bases that match TRBD2. The junction had 9 bases not matched to a gene; V was cut back by 2 bases and J by 0 bases. Germline lookup yields CDR1 SGDLS and CDR2 YYNGEE. This CDR3 has 19 amino acids. The CDR3 loop reads CASSVGTSGRPDSYNEQFF. CDR3 DNA sequence: TGTGCCAGCAGCGTGGGAACTAGCGGGAGGCCCGACTCCTACAATGAGCAGTTCTTC.

The V call is TRBV5-1, the J call TRBJ2-1; 14 bases are a match to TRBD2. From germline, CDR1 is SGHRS and CDR2 YFSETQ. Trimming took 4 bases from V and 8 from J; bases not matched to a gene: 8. This CDR3 spans 16 amino acids. The CDR3 sequence is CASSQSGTSGRYEQFF. DNA for the CDR3: TGCGCCAGCAGCCAATCCGGGACTAGCGGGAGATATGAGCAGTTCTTC. Looking up the rest from reference TRBV5-1 and TRBJ2-1 gives the full variable domain: KAGVTQTPRYLIKTRGQQVTLSCSPISGHRSVSWYQQTPGQGLQFLFEYFSETQRNKGNFPGRFSGRQFSNSRSEMNVSTLELGDSALYLCASSQSGTSGRYEQFFGPGTRLTVL.

The chain combines TRBV2 with TRBJ1-2; D gene ambiguous. Trimming took off 6 bases at V and 6 bases at J, with 11 bases between the two ends. CDR1 and CDR2 (germline): SNHLY, FYNNEI. CDR3 size: 12 residues. CDR3 bases: TGTGCCAGCAGGGTGGAGGGTGATGGCTACACCTTC. The encoded protein is CASRVEGDGYTF.

This chain connects TRBV15 to TRBJ1-2, with 8 bases aligning to TRBD1. CDR3 length equals 15 residues. V gave up 0 bases and J gave up 8 bases; unmatched junction bases: 8. Germline V CDR1 and CDR2: LNHNV, YYDKDF (reference sequence). The CDR3 protein is CATSRDSAGGQGYTF. In nucleotides, the CDR3 is TGTGCCACCAGCAGAGATTCCGCAGGGGGCCAGGGCTACACCTTC.

This clone was picked up one time. This chain uses TRBV7-2 with TRBJ2-7; 9 nucleotides agree with TRBD1. Germline values: CDR1 SGHTA, CDR2 FQGNSA. This CDR3 spans 14 amino acids. V lost 5 bases and J lost 4; bases outside the gene matches: 6. The CDR3 protein is CASSPGDRVYEQYF. The CDR3 region has the DNA TGTGCCAGCAGCCCTGGGGACAGGGTTTACGAGCAGTACTTC.

Here the CDR3 reads CASSLVVATSTDTQYF. CDR3 DNA: TGCGCCAGCAGCTTGGTGGTAGCGACTAGCACAGATACGCAGTATTTT. The gene calls are TRBV5-1 and TRBJ2-3, with D perhaps TRBD2 (5 bases). The V gene lost 0 bases and the J gene lost 0 bases, with 11 bases spanning the gap. The germline gives CDR1 SGHRS, CDR2 YFSETQ. The CDR3 is 16 residues long. The entire variable domain, with the rest obtained from reference TRBV5-1 and TRBJ2-3, is as follows: KAGVTQTPRYLIKTRGQQVTLSCSPISGHRSVSWYQQTPGQGLQFLFEYFSETQRNKGNFPGRFSGRQFSNSRSEMNVSTLELGDSALYLCASSLVVATSTDTQYFGPGTRLTVL.

V is TRBV9 and J is TRBJ1-6; D possibly corresponds to TRBD1 (6 bases). The CDR3 sequence is 16 residues long. V lost 0 bases, J lost 6 bases, and 13 bases lay in between. Germline-derived CDR1 and CDR2 are SGDLS and YYNGEE. CDR3 nucleotides: TGTGCCAGCAGCGTAGGGACAGTGCAGCTTAATTCACCCCTCCACTTT. Translation: CASSVGTVQLNSPLHF.

The chain employs TRBV7-8 and TRBJ1-3; D is unclear. The germline V gene has CDR1 SGHVS and CDR2 FQNEAQ. Trimming left V 1 base short and J 0 bases short, with 16 bases between. CDR3 length: 18 residues. CDR3 region: CASSLDTYAEDSGNTIYF. The CDR3 nucleotides read TGTGCCAGCAGCTTAGATACCTACGCAGAGGACTCTGGAAACACCATATATTTT. The whole variable domain, remainder taken from reference TRBV7-8 and TRBJ1-3, is GAGVSQSPRYKVAKRGQDVALRCDPISGHVSLFWYQQALGQGPEFLTYFQNEAQLDKSGLPSDRFFAERPEGSVSTLKIQRTQQEDSAVYLCASSLDTYAEDSGNTIYFGEGSWLTVV.

The chain links TRBV19 to TRBJ1-5; 10 positions agree with TRBD1. Germline V gene lookup returns CDR1 LNHDA and CDR2 SQIVND (reference sequence). J gave up 1 base and V 3 bases, and 0 bases lay outside the gene matches. The CDR3 extends over 15 amino acids. CDR3 nucleotides: TGTGCCAGTAGTATGGACAGGGGGAGCAATCAGCCCCAGCATTTT. Amino acid sequence: CASSMDRGSNQPQHF.

This clone appeared a single time. The chain couples TRBV7-2 to TRBJ2-7; D is possibly TRBD1 (6 bases). The V gene's germline CDR1 is SGHTA and CDR2 FQGNSA. Trimming pared 1 base from V and 6 bases from J, leaving 13 bases between. CDR3 length: 14 residues. CDR3 coding DNA: TGTGCCAGCAGCTTAGACCCAGGGGTCCCCGAGCAGTACTTC. Residues: CASSLDPGVPEQYF.

The gene calls are TRBV29-1 and TRBJ2-2; D uncertain. Between the trimmed V and J ends, which lost 4 bases and 2 bases, there was a span of 8 bases. In germline, CDR1 is SQVTM, CDR2 ANQGSEA. The CDR3 totals 13 residues. CDR3 protein: CSVGSLNTGELFF. The CDR3 DNA sequence: TGCAGCGTTGGCTCCCTAAACACCGGGGAGCTGTTTTTT.

This clone was detected a few times. This rearrangement joins TRBV10-2 to TRBJ1-5; no definite D call. The CDR3 sequence is 15 residues long. Trimming left V 8 bases short and J 4 bases short, with 18 bases between. CDR1 WSHSY and CDR2 SAAADI come from the germline V gene. The CDR3 DNA is TGCGCCAGCCGAGGAAACGACCAAGTAAATCAGCCCCAGCATTTT. Encoded protein: CASRGNDQVNQPQHF.

The CDR3 loop is CASSTLAGEETQYF. The CDR3 nucleotides read TGTGCCAGCAGCACCCTAGCGGGAGAAGAGACCCAGTACTTC. The gene calls are TRBV7-9 and TRBJ2-5; 10 positions match TRBD2. With V trimmed by 5 bases and J by 3 bases, 3 bases remained unmatched. Germline-derived CDR1 and CDR2 are SEHNR and FQNEAQ (reference sequence). The CDR3 has 14 amino acids.

This clone occurred a few times. The J gene is TRBJ2-1, the V gene TRBV30; D uncertain. Per the germline V gene, CDR1 is GTSNPN and CDR2 is SVGIG (reference sequence). CDR3 length: 11 amino acids. V was shortened by 2 bases and J by 6 bases, with 5 bases between the two germline ends. CDR3 sequence: CAWSRPNEQFF. The CDR3 region has the DNA TGTGCCTGGAGTCGTCCCAATGAGCAGTTCTTC.

J is TRBJ2-7 and V is TRBV6-5; 7 nucleotides line up with TRBD1. CDR1 and CDR2 from the germline V gene are MNHEY and SVGAGI. The CDR3 totals 15 residues. Unmatched junction bases numbered 7, after V lost 2 bases and J lost 3 bases. CDR3 bases: TGTGCCAGCAGTTACGACCAGGGGGTCGGCTACGAGCAGTACTTC. As protein: CASSYDQGVGYEQYF.

This clone was counted only a few times. The chain couples TRBV7-2 to TRBJ2-5; D not resolved. The CDR3 consists of 13 residues. Germline V lookup: CDR1 SGHTA, CDR2 FQGNSA. The V gene lost 7 bases and the J gene lost 1 base, with 10 bases spanning the gap. CDR3 residues: CASNSPPQETQYF. In nucleotides, the CDR3 is TGTGCCAGCAACTCCCCCCCCCAAGAGACCCAGTACTTC.

V is TRBV29-1 and J is TRBJ2-6; D might be TRBD2 (5 bases). Germline V gene sequence: CDR1 SQVTM, CDR2 ANQGSEA. This CDR3 contains 16 residues. Trimming cost V 5 bases and J 0 bases, with 14 bases left between them. The CDR3 coding sequence is TGCAGCGTTTCTCTCTCGGGGAGCTCTGGGGCCAACGTCCTGACTTTC. It translates to CSVSLSGSSGANVLTF.

This rearrangement joins TRBV9 to TRBJ2-1; D perhaps matches TRBD2 (6 bases). Trimming removed 3 bases from V and 8 bases from J, with 12 bases in between. This CDR3 is 13 amino acids long. Germline V lookup: CDR1 SGDLS, CDR2 YYNGEE. DNA of the CDR3: TGTGCCAGCAGCGGGAGGGCACGAGATGAGCAGTTCTTC. Amino acids: CASSGRARDEQFF.

The chain recombines TRBV7-6 with TRBJ1-5; 7 bases line up with TRBD1. There are 14 residues in the CDR3. Losses at the gene ends were 5 bases for V and 1 base for J; bases not matched to a gene: 2. From germline, CDR1 is SGHVS and CDR2 FNYEAQ. CDR3 in amino acids: CASSHRGSNQPQHF. CDR3 coding DNA: TGTGCCAGCAGCCACAGGGGCAGCAATCAGCCCCAGCATTTT. The full variable domain, with the rest looked up from reference TRBV7-6 and TRBJ1-5, is GAGVSQSPRYKVTKRGQDVALRCDPISGHVSLYWYRQALGQGPEFLTYFNYEAQQDKSGLPNDRFSAERPEGSISTLTIQRTEQRDSAMYRCASSHRGSNQPQHFGDGTRLSIL.

V and J are TRBV28 and TRBJ2-1; 11 bases line up with TRBD2. The trim removed 7 bases at V and 16 bases at J, leaving 9 bases unmatched. The CDR3 totals 12 residues. Looked up from germline, CDR1 is MDHEN and CDR2 is SYDVKM. The CDR3 nucleotides read TGTGCCAGCAATATCCCGACTAGCGGGAACTTCTTC. Protein product: CASNIPTSGNFF.

The chain carries TRBV11-2 and TRBJ1-3; D not resolved. This CDR3 contains 12 residues. V was shortened by 1 base and J by 9 bases, with 7 bases between the two germline ends. Germline lookup yields CDR1 SGHAT and CDR2 FQNNGV. CDR3 in DNA: TGTGCCAGCAGCTTAGCAGTATCCACCATATATTTT. Translation: CASSLAVSTIYF.

The sample holds a few counts of this clone. The genes are TRBV11-3 and TRBJ1-3; D call uncertain. Germline lookup yields CDR1 SGHNT and CDR2 YENEEA. Trimming removed 0 bases at V and 0 bases at J, with 6 bases between. The CDR3 is made up of 15 amino acids. As DNA, the CDR3 is TGTGCCAGCAGCTTAGAATCGGGCTCTGGAAACACCATATATTTT. This gives the protein CASSLESGSGNTIYF.

The gene calls are TRBV5-1 and TRBJ2-5; TRBD2 aligns across 10 bases. The CDR3 spans 16 residues. V lost 3 bases and J lost 2; bases outside the gene matches: 7. Per germline, CDR1 SGHRS and CDR2 YFSETQ. CDR3: CASSSEPTSGQETQYF. The DNA of the CDR3 is TGCGCCAGCAGCTCTGAGCCGACTAGCGGGCAAGAGACCCAGTACTTC. Complete variable domain (other parts from reference TRBV5-1 and TRBJ2-5): KAGVTQTPRYLIKTRGQQVTLSCSPISGHRSVSWYQQTPGQGLQFLFEYFSETQRNKGNFPGRFSGRQFSNSRSEMNVSTLELGDSALYLCASSSEPTSGQETQYFGPGTRLLVL.